These 21 T cell receptor beta chains came from one sample sequenced in a study of T cell responses to AZD1222 COVID-19 vaccine. Using immunoSEQ multiplex PCR, the repertoire was profiled, and TCRdb retains in-frame clones only, with some absent. This table has approximately 88,000 clones, about 91% appearing once. This sample comprised peripheral blood, obtained on day 0 of AZD1222 vaccination. The receptors stem from an adult in good health.

V usage is TRBV14 and J usage is TRBJ2-2; 12 nucleotides agree with TRBD2. There are 15 residues in the CDR3. Germline lookup yields CDR1 SGHDN and CDR2 FVKESK. V shed 4 bases, J shed 4 bases, and the junction held 1 base outside the gene matches. The CDR3 reads CASSRLAGVTGELFF. In DNA form, the CDR3 reads TGTGCCAGCAGCCGACTAGCGGGAGTCACCGGGGAGCTGTTTTTT. The full variable domain, with the rest looked up from reference TRBV14 and TRBJ2-2, is EAGVTQFPSHSVIEKGQTVTLRCDPISGHDNLYWYRRVMGKEIKFLLHFVKESKQDESGMPNNRFLAERTGGTYSTLKVQPAELEDSGVYFCASSRLAGVTGELFFGEGSRLTVL.

This clone was detected only a few times. CDR3 region: CASSPDPRGDTQYF. As DNA, the CDR3 is TGTGCCAGCAGCCCCGACCCAAGGGGAGATACGCAGTATTTT. This chain connects TRBV7-8 to TRBJ2-3; D perhaps matches TRBD1 (5 bases). Germline CDR1 is SGHVS and CDR2 is FQNEAQ. V gave up 5 bases and J gave up 5 bases, with 14 bases separating them. This CDR3 has 14 residues.

The chain recombines TRBV9 with TRBJ2-3, with D possibly being TRBD2 (6 bases). Germline V gene sequence: CDR1 SGDLS, CDR2 YYNGEE. This CDR3 has 15 residues. The V and J ends lost 2 bases and 0 bases respectively, with 10 bases between them. The CDR3 coding sequence is TGTGCCAGCAGCGTTCACCGGGGGAGCACAGATACGCAGTATTTT. The encoded protein is CASSVHRGSTDTQYF.

The chain has TRBV6-5 and TRBJ1-2; TRBD1 aligns across 7 bases. This CDR3 has 14 residues. V was clipped by 2 bases and J by 8 bases; unmatched bases: 8. Per the germline V gene, CDR1 is MNHEY and CDR2 is SVGAGI. The DNA for the CDR3 is TGTGCCAGCAGTTACGGGTTAGGGGGCGGGGGCTACACCTTC. Encoded protein: CASSYGLGGGGYTF.

The chain joins TRBV18 to TRBJ2-7; 11 bases agree with TRBD2. Losses at the gene ends were 5 bases for V and 5 bases for J; bases not matched to a gene: 8. Germline CDR1 is KGHSH and CDR2 is LQKENI. This CDR3 region has 15 residues. DNA of the CDR3: TGTGCCAGCTCAACAGGGACTAGCGGACCCAACGAGCAGTACTTC. The encoded protein is CASSTGTSGPNEQYF.

The chain links TRBV5-1 to TRBJ1-2, with 7 bases that match TRBD1. The CDR3 is 15 residues long. Germline V gene data show CDR1 as SGHRS and CDR2 as YFSETQ. The V gene end was trimmed by 1 base and the J gene end by 8 bases; junction bases not matched to a gene: 11. The CDR3, as DNA: TGCGCCAGCAGCTTGCGCCCAGGGGGGGTCAACGGCTACACCTTC. Amino acid sequence: CASSLRPGGVNGYTF.

V usage is TRBV5-4 and J usage is TRBJ2-5; D unresolved. The CDR3 runs 13 residues. The germline CDR1 and CDR2 sequences are SGHNT and YYREEE (reference sequence). Trimming removed 3 bases at V and 1 base at J, with 7 bases between. The CDR3 DNA reads as TGTGCCAGCAGCTCCGGGCTCCAAGAGACCCAGTACTTC. It translates to CASSSGLQETQYF.

The chain uses TRBV10-1 and TRBJ2-2; 9 bases map to TRBD1. The CDR3 is 13 residues long. The V and J ends lost 6 bases and 5 bases, in that order; junction bases with no gene match: 1. Germline values: CDR1 WNHNN, CDR2 SYGVQD (reference sequence). CDR3 loop: CASRQGATGELFF. CDR3 in DNA: TGCGCCAGCAGACAGGGGGCAACCGGGGAGCTGTTTTTT.

This chain links TRBV27 with TRBJ1-1; TRBD1 is a possible D gene (5 bases). Trimming cost V 8 bases and J 5 bases, with 15 bases left between them. CDR1 MNHEY and CDR2 SMNVEV come from the germline V gene (reference sequence). The CDR3 has 13 residues. CDR3: CASGTLGGTEAFF. CDR3 coding DNA: TGTGCCAGCGGCACCCTGGGGGGTACTGAAGCTTTCTTT.

This chain joins TRBV19 and TRBJ2-2; the D gene is possibly TRBD2 (5 bases). Germline lookup yields CDR1 LNHDA and CDR2 SQIVND (reference sequence). This CDR3 is built from 16 residues. The ends were cut back, 6 bases at V and 2 bases at J, with 16 bases in the middle. This chain's CDR3 is CASRGLRTHNTGELFF. CDR3 DNA: TGTGCCAGTAGGGGATTAAGGACTCATAACACCGGGGAGCTGTTTTTT.

J is TRBJ1-2 and V is TRBV6-1, with a possible D match to TRBD1 (5 bases). Trimming removed 1 base from V and 5 bases from J, with 14 bases in between. Germline V gives CDR1 MNHNS, CDR2 SASEGT. CDR3 length equals 15 residues. The CDR3 DNA reads as TGTGCCAGCAGTGAAGAAAGGGGTCCCCCTTATGGCTACACCTTC. It translates to CASSEERGPPYGYTF.

This sequence joins TRBV29-1 and TRBJ2-1, with a possible D match to TRBD2 (5 bases). CDR1 and CDR2 from the germline V gene are SQVTM and ANQGSEA. The CDR3 consists of 14 residues. V dropped 6 bases and J dropped 0 bases, with 12 bases sitting between them. The CDR3 nucleotides read TGCAGCGTCCCCGGACTCAGCTCCTACAATGAGCAGTTCTTC. Amino acids: CSVPGLSSYNEQFF.

The J gene is TRBJ2-5, the V gene TRBV28; D possibly corresponds to TRBD1 (6 bases). The CDR3 is made up of 15 amino acids. V was pared by 8 bases and J by 5 bases, with 21 bases between. Germline V gene data show CDR1 as MDHEN and CDR2 as SYDVKM. CDR3 sequence reads: CASCPGTSAGETQYF. In DNA form, the CDR3 reads TGTGCCAGCTGCCCCGGGACATCGGCCGGGGAGACCCAGTACTTC.

The gene calls are TRBV27 and TRBJ2-7, with 11 bases identical to TRBD2. The CDR3 runs to 19 residues. The germline CDR1 and CDR2 sequences are MNHEY and SMNVEV (reference sequence). J was trimmed by 0 bases and V by 2 bases; bases with no gene match: 12. The CDR3 here is CASSLNPLGLAGGSYEQYF. CDR3 DNA: TGTGCCAGCAGTTTAAACCCCCTGGGGCTAGCGGGAGGCTCCTACGAGCAGTACTTC.

The chain is built from TRBV10-3 and TRBJ2-1, with D possibly matching TRBD2 (6 bases). Trimming pared 2 bases from V and 6 bases from J, leaving 8 bases between. The CDR3 spans 13 residues. Germline V gene data show CDR1 as ENHRY and CDR2 as SYGVKD. For the CDR3, the DNA is TGTGCCATCAGTGAGACTAGCATCAATGAGCAGTTCTTC. This encodes CAISETSINEQFF.

This clone came up a few times. The chain employs TRBV3-1 (or the pseudogene TRBV3-2) and TRBJ2-7; 7 bases map to TRBD2. CDR1 and CDR2 (germline): LGHDT, YNNKEL (reference sequence). The CDR3 covers 16 residues. V lost 0 bases, J lost 7 bases, and 12 bases stayed unmatched. The CDR3 sequence: CASSQEAGTSLVEQYF. CDR3 DNA: TGTGCCAGCAGCCAAGAAGCGGGGACTTCCCTAGTGGAGCAGTACTTC.

The chain is built from TRBV6-5 and TRBJ2-7; tentative D call: TRBD1 (5 bases). Trimming stripped 3 bases from V and 4 bases from J, with 13 bases between. Germline CDR1 MNHEY, CDR2 SVGAGI. This CDR3 contains 14 residues. CDR3 DNA sequence: TGTGCCAGCAGTTATTCCGTCAGGACATACGAGCAGTACTTC. This codes for CASSYSVRTYEQYF.

V usage is TRBV7-2 and J usage is TRBJ1-2; the D is unclear. From germline, CDR1 is SGHTA and CDR2 FQGNSA. V was trimmed by 5 bases and J by 4 bases, leaving 17 bases between them. The length of the CDR3 is 15 residues. CDR3 region: CASSGYITEGYGYTF. The DNA for the CDR3 is TGTGCCAGCAGCGGCTACATCACCGAGGGCTATGGCTACACCTTC. Filled out from reference TRBV7-2 and TRBJ1-2, the complete variable domain reads GAGVSQSPSNKVTEKGKDVELRCDPISGHTALYWYRQSLGQGLEFLIYFQGNSAPDKSGLPSDRFSAERTGGSVSTLTIQRTQQEDSAVYLCASSGYITEGYGYTFGSGTRLTVV.

The J gene is TRBJ1-1, the V gene TRBV5-4; D might be TRBD1 (6 bases). Trimming cost V 4 bases and J 3 bases, with 13 bases left between them. The CDR3 is made up of 14 amino acids. Looked up from germline, CDR1 is SGHNT and CDR2 is YYREEE (reference sequence). CDR3 protein: CASSRPGADTEAFF. In DNA form, the CDR3 reads TGTGCCAGCAGCCGCCCAGGGGCGGACACTGAAGCTTTCTTT.

V is TRBV3-1 (or the pseudogene TRBV3-2) and J is TRBJ1-2; D is unclear. Germline V gene data show CDR1 as LGHDT and CDR2 as YNNKEL (reference sequence). There are 14 residues in the CDR3. The V and J ends lost 0 bases and 4 bases respectively, with 9 bases between them. As DNA, the CDR3 is TGTGCCAGCAGCCAAGAGGTCGCAACCTATGGCTACACCTTC. Translation: CASSQEVATYGYTF.

The chain employs TRBV5-4 and TRBJ1-1; 7 bases agree with TRBD1. Per germline, CDR1 SGHNT and CDR2 YYREEE (reference sequence). With V trimmed by 1 base and J by 5 bases, 8 bases remained unmatched. The CDR3 is made up of 15 amino acids. DNA of the CDR3: TGTGCCAGCAGCTTGAACAGGGGATCGCAGACTGAAGCTTTCTTT. Protein product: CASSLNRGSQTEAFF.